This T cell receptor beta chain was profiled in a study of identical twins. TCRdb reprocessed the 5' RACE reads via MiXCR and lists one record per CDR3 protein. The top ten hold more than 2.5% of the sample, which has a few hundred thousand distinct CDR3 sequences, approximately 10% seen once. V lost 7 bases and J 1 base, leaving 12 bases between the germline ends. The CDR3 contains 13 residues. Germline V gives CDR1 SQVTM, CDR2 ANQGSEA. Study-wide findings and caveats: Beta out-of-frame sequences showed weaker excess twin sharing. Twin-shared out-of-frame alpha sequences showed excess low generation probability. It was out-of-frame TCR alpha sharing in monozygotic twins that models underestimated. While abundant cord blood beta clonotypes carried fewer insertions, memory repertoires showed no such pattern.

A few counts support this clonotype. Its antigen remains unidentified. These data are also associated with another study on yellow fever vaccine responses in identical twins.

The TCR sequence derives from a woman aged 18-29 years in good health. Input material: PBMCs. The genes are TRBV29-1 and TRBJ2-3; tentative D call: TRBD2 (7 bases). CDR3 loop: CSAVGGRTDTQYF. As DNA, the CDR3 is TGCAGCGCGGTCGGGGGGCGCACAGATACGCAGTATTTT.